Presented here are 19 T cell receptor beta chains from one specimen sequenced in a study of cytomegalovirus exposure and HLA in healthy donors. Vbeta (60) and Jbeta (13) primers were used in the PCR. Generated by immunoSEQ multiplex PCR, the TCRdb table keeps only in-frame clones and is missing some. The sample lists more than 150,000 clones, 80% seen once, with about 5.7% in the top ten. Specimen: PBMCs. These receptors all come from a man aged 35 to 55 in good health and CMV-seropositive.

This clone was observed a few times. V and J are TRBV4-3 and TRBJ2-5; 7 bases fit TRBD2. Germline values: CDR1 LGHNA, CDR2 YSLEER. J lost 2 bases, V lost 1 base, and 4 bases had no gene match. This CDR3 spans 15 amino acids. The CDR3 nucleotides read TGCGCCAGCAGCCAAGGGCTAGCGGATCAAGAGACCCAGTACTTC. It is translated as CASSQGLADQETQYF.

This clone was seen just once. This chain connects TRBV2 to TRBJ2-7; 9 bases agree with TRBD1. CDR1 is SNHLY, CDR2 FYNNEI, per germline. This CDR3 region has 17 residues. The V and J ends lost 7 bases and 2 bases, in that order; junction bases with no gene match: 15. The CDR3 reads CASNSQGEGQGPYEQYF. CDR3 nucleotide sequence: TGTGCCAGCAATTCCCAGGGGGAGGGACAGGGACCCTACGAGCAGTACTTC.

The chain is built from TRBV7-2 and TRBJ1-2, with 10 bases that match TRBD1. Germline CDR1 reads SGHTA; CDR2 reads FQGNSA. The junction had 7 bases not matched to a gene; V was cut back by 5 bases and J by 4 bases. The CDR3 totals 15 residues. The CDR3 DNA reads TGTGCCAGCAGCGACAGGGGGCCATGGGTCTATGGCTACACCTTC. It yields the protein CASSDRGPWVYGYTF. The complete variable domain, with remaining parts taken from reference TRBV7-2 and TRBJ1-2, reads GAGVSQSPSNKVTEKGKDVELRCDPISGHTALYWYRQSLGQGLEFLIYFQGNSAPDKSGLPSDRFSAERTGGSVSTLTIQRTQQEDSAVYLCASSDRGPWVYGYTFGSGTRLTVV.

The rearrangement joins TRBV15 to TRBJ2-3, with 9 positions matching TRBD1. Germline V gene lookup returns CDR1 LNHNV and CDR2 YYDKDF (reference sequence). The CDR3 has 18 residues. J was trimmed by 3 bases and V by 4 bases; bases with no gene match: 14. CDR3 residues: CATSKEDRGYDSTDTQYF. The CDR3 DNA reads TGTGCCACCAGCAAAGAAGACAGGGGGTATGATTCGACAGATACGCAGTATTTT.

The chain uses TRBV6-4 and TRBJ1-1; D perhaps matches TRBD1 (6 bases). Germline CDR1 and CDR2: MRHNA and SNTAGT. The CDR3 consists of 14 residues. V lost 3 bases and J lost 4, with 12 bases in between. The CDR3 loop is CASSEEGGVTEAFF. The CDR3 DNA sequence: TGTGCCAGCAGTGAAGAAGGGGGAGTCACTGAAGCTTTCTTT.

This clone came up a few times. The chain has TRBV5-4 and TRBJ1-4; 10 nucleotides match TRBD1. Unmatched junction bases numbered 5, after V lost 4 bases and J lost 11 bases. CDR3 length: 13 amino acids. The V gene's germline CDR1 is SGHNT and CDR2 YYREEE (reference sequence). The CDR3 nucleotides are TGTGCCAGCAGCCCGGGACAGGGGAGTAAACTGTTTTTT. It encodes CASSPGQGSKLFF. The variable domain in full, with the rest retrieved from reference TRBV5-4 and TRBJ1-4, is ETGVTQSPTHLIKTRGQQVTLRCSSQSGHNTVSWYQQALGQGPQFIFQYYREEENGRGNFPPRFSGLQFPNYSSELNVNALELDDSALYLCASSPGQGSKLFFGSGTQLSVL.

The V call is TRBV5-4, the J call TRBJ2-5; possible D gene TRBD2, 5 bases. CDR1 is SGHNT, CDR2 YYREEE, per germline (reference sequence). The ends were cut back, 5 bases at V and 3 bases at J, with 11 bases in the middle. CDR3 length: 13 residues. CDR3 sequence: CASRYSAEETQYF. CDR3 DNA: TGTGCCAGCAGATATTCAGCGGAAGAGACCCAGTACTTC.

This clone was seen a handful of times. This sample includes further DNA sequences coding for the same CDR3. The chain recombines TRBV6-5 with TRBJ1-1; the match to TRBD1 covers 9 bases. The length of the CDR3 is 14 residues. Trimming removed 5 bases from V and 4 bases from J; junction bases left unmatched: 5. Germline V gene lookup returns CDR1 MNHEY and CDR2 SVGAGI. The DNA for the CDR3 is TGTGCCAGCAGTCCGACAGGGGGTGGCACTGAAGCTTTCTTT. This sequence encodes CASSPTGGGTEAFF.

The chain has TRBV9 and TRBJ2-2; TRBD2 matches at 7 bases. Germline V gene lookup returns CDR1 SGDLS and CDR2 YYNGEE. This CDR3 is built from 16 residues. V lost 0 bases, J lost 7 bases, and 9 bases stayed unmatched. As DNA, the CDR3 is TGTGCCAGCAGCGTAGGAGGGAGGGTTGGGCACGGGGAGCTGTTTTTT. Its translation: CASSVGGRVGHGELFF.

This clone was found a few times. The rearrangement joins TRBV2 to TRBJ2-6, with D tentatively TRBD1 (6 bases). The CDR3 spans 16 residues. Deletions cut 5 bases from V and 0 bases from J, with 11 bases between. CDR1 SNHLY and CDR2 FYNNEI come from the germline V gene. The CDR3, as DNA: TGTGCCAGCAGTAGTGGACAGCTCTCTGGGGCCAACGTCCTGACTTTC. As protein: CASSSGQLSGANVLTF.

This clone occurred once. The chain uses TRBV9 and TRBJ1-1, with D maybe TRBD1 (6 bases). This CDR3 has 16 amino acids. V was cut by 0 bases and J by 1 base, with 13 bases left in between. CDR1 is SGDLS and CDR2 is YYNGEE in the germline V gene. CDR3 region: CASSVVAGGGNTEAFF. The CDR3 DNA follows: TGTGCCAGCAGCGTAGTTGCGGGGGGCGGGAACACTGAAGCTTTCTTT.

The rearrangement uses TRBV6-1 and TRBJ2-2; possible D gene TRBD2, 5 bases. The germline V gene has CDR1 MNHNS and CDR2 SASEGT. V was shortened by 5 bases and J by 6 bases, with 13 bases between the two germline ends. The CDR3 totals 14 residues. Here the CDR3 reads CASSPYGVSGELFF. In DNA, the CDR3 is TGTGCCAGCAGTCCCTACGGGGTTTCCGGGGAGCTGTTTTTT.

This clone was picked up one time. This chain's CDR3 is CASSPRGTVTYEQYF. The CDR3 DNA sequence: TGCGCCAGCAGTCCAAGAGGGACAGTTACCTACGAGCAGTACTTC. V and J are TRBV5-1 and TRBJ2-7; TRBD1 matches at 7 bases. The CDR3 spans 15 residues. The germline V gene encodes CDR1 SGHRS and CDR2 YFSETQ. V lost 5 bases, J lost 2 bases, and 10 bases stayed unmatched.

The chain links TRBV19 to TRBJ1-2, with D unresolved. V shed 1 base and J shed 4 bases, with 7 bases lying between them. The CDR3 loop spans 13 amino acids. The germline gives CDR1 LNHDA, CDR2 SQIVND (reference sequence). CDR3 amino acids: CASSIGSLYGYTF. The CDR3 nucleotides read TGTGCCAGTAGTATAGGATCACTCTATGGCTACACCTTC. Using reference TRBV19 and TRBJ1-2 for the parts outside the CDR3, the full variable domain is DGGITQSPKYLFRKEGQNVTLSCEQNLNHDAMYWYRQDPGQGLRLIYYSQIVNDFQKGDIAEGYSVSREKKESFPLTVTSAQKNPTAFYLCASSIGSLYGYTFGSGTRLTVV.

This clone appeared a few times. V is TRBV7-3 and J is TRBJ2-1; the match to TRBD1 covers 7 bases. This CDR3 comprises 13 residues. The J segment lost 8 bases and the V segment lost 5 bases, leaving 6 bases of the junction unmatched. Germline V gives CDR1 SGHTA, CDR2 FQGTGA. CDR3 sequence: CASSADRVDEQFF. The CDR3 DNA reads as TGTGCCAGCAGCGCCGACAGGGTAGATGAGCAGTTCTTC.

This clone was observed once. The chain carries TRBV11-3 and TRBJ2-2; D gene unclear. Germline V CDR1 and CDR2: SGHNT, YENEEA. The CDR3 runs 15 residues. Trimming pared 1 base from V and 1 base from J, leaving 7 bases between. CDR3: CASSLGQMNTGELFF. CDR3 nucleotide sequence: TGTGCCAGCAGCTTAGGTCAGATGAACACCGGGGAGCTGTTTTTT.

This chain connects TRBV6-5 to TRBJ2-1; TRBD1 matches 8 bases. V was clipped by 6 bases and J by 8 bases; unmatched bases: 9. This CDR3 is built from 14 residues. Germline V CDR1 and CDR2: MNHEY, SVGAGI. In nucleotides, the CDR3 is TGTGCCAGCAGCCAAGGACAGGGTAACGATGAGCAGTTCTTC. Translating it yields CASSQGQGNDEQFF.

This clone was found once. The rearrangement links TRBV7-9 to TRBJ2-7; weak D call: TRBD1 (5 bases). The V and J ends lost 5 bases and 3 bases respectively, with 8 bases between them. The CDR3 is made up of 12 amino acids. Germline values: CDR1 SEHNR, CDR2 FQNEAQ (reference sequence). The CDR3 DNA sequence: TGTGCCAGCAGCATGGACATCTACGAGCAGTACTTC. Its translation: CASSMDIYEQYF.

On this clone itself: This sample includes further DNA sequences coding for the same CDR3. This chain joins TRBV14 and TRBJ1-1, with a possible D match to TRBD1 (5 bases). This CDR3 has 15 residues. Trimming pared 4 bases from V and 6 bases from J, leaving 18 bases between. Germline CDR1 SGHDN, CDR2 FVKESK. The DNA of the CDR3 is TGTGCCAGCAGCCCGGTGGGGGGATGGTTCGCTGAAGCTTTCTTT. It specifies CASSPVGGWFAEAFF.